This T cell receptor (beta chain) was observed in a study of T-cell reconstitution after alpha-beta-depleted transplantation in children. On this clonotype: Antigen specificity is unknown.

The study's findings and limits: The origin of alpha-beta T cells about two months after transplant was reportedly several hundred expanded graft clones. Most T-cell counts and diversity one year after the transplant came from T cells that were newly produced. Some patients owed their high day-60 TCRbeta diversity to surviving recipient T cells and thymic progenitors.

Library preparation (for TCRbeta) was performed with unique molecular identifiers. TCRdb used MiXCR to reprocess the PCR reads, holding one entry per CDR3 protein. The profile covers some 290,000 distinct CDR3 sequences, with 20% to 30% appearing a single time and approximately 11% taken by the ten largest. Trimming left V 3 bases short and J 4 bases short, with 24 bases between. CDR3 size: 19 residues. Looked up from germline, CDR1 is KGHSH and CDR2 is LQKENI. The TCR originated in a male patient younger than 18 who had a stem cell transplant for acute lymphoblastic leukemia, so the T cells may come from the graft donor. The gene calls are TRBV18 and TRBJ2-2; weak D call: TRBD2 (6 bases). The material sequenced was PBMCs, mostly from graft donor cells, taken 180 days after TCRalphabeta/CD19-depleted stem cell transplant. The CDR3 spells CASSPRALANPRGTGELFF. CDR3 DNA: TGTGCCAGCTCACCGCGAGCCCTAGCGAACCCGCGGGGCACCGGGGAGCTGTTTTTT.